This T cell receptor beta chain originates from a study of PD-1 blockade in classical Hodgkin lymphoma. Broader study findings: Those achieving complete response showed baseline diversity like newly diagnosed patients.

The time point: cycle 4 day 1 (C4D1), after less than 7 weeks of nivolumab. Each of the patients experienced relapse following autologous stem cell transplantation, and their brentuximab vedotin exposure differed. Complete response, partial response or progressive disease was recorded as best response. A note on this clone: Its antigen remains unidentified.

Libraries were prepared by immunoSEQ multiplex PCR; TCRdb keeps only in-frame clonotypes and omits some of them. The sample shows 27,000 or so clones, around 70% of them seen only once. The ends were cut back, 1 base at V and 3 bases at J, with 10 bases in the middle. Germline V gives CDR1 MNHEY, CDR2 SVGAGI. CDR3 length equals 15 residues. This TCR came from a human donor with classical Hodgkin lymphoma. V is TRBV6-5 and J is TRBJ1-3, with D possibly TRBD1 on 5 matching bases. Specimen: peripheral blood mononuclear cells (PBMCs), collected before the fourth cycle of nivolumab. CDR3 nucleotide sequence: TGTGCCAGCAGTTACTGGGGGAGCGGTGGAAACACCATATATTTT. It yields the protein CASSYWGSGGNTIYF.